This is a list of T cell receptor beta chains from one sample in a study of blood T cell repertoires in COVID-19. Produced via immunoSEQ multiplex PCR; TCRdb's table is partial and in-frame only. The data show 200,000 to 300,000 clones, more than 80% seen once. Sequencing used peripheral blood. All receptors derive from a woman in her forties with acute or convalescent COVID-19. CDR3s include the opening cysteine and the closing phenylalanine or tryptophan. Fields, in order: clone size, V gene, J gene, D gene, CDR3 protein, CDR3 DNA. A D gene is named only where the DNA matches it firmly. Size is omitted from some rows. Given values are once, few, many or a class for expanded clones.

NA	TRBV2	TRBJ1-5	TRBD1	CASRAEGASNQPQHF	TGTGCCAGCAGGGCGGAGGGGGCGTCGAATCAGCCCCAGCATTTT
NA	TRBV12-5	TRBJ1-1	NA	CASGAREENTEAFF	TGTGCTAGTGGTGCCAGGGAGGAGAACACTGAAGCTTTCTTT
NA	TRBV27	TRBJ1-6	NA	CASNDAGFRSPLHF	TGTGCCAGCAATGATGCGGGGTTCAGGTCACCCCTCCACTTT
NA	TRBV11-2	TRBJ2-5	TRBD1	CASSRIDRGFQETQYF	TGTGCCAGCAGCCGAATTGACAGGGGGTTCCAAGAGACCCAGTACTTC
few	TRBV9	TRBJ1-1	NA	CASSVEVGTEAFF	TGTGCCAGCAGCGTAGAAGTCGGCACTGAAGCTTTCTTT
few	TRBV10-1	TRBJ2-2	TRBD1	CASSLNRGPTGELFF	TGCGCCAGCAGTCTTAACAGGGGGCCCACCGGGGAGCTGTTTTTT
NA	TRBV9	TRBJ1-2	NA	CASSVGQMANYGYTF	TGTGCCAGCAGCGTAGGTCAGATGGCTAACTATGGCTACACCTTC
NA	TRBV11-2	TRBJ1-2	NA	CASSPTRGYTF	TGTGCCAGCAGCCCCACGCGGGGCTACACCTTC
NA	TRBV7-8	TRBJ1-2	TRBD1	CASSVTGGSGYTF	TGTGCCAGCAGCGTCACAGGGGGTTCTGGCTACACCTTC
NA	TRBV10-3	TRBJ1-3	NA	CAGRGGPGQLGSGNTIYF	TGTGCCGGGCGAGGGGGTCCCGGGCAGTTAGGCTCTGGAAACACCATATATTTT
NA	TRBV5-1	TRBJ2-5	TRBD2	CASSLASILGLADQQETQYF	TGCGCCAGCAGCTTGGCCAGTATATTGGGACTAGCGGACCAACAAGAGACCCAGTACTTC
once	TRBV2	TRBJ1-2	TRBD1	CASSEGQGSGGYTF	TGTGCCAGCAGTGAAGGACAGGGATCAGGGGGCTACACCTTC
once	TRBV4-2	TRBJ2-1	TRBD2	CASSQDMAGGPGEQFF	TGTGCCAGCAGCCAAGATATGGCGGGGGGGCCGGGAGAGCAGTTCTTC
NA	TRBV11-2	TRBJ1-1	TRBD1	CASTLQGQLNTEAFF	TGTGCCAGCACTCTCCAGGGACAGTTGAACACTGAAGCTTTCTTT
NA	TRBV9	TRBJ2-4	TRBD2	CARLAGSPLGLTKNIQYF	TGTGCCAGACTAGCGGGGAGCCCTCTTGGTCTGACCAAAAACATTCAGTACTTC
NA	TRBV30	TRBJ1-5	NA	CAWSGQNNQPQHF	TGTGCCTGGAGCGGACAGAACAATCAGCCCCAGCATTTT
NA	TRBV7-9	TRBJ1-6	TRBD1	CASSLYADRGLYSPLHF	TGTGCCAGCAGCTTATATGCGGACAGGGGGCTCTATTCACCCCTCCACTTT
NA	TRBV18	TRBJ2-1	NA	CASSHAGRAEQFF	TGTGCCAGCTCACATGCAGGGCGTGCTGAGCAGTTCTTC
NA	TRBV7-2	TRBJ1-4	NA	CASSLDPLALKEKLFF	TGTGCCAGCAGCTTAGACCCCCTGGCATTGAAGGAAAAACTGTTTTTT
NA	TRBV19	TRBJ1-2	NA	CASSIDRPDSNYGYTF	TGTGCCAGTAGTATAGACAGGCCAGACAGCAACTATGGCTACACCTTC
NA	TRBV15	TRBJ1-1	TRBD1	CATSRETGRRAEAFF	TGTGCCACCAGCAGAGAGACAGGGCGGAGGGCTGAAGCTTTCTTT
NA	TRBV6-5	TRBJ1-1	TRBD1	CASGQGATEAFF	TGTGCCTCCGGGCAGGGGGCCACTGAAGCTTTCTTT
NA	TRBV12-3/TRBV12-4	TRBJ1-4	NA	CASSAGTNEKLFF	TGTGCCAGCAGTGCCGGTACCAATGAAAAACTGTTTTTT
NA	TRBV12-5	TRBJ2-1	TRBD2	CASGLALAGGLNEQFF	TGTGCTAGTGGTTTGGCTCTAGCGGGGGGGCTCAATGAGCAGTTCTTC
NA	TRBV2	TRBJ1-6	NA	CASTWGGSASSPLHF	TGTGCCAGCACCTGGGGGGGCTCTGCTAGTTCACCCCTCCACTTT
NA	TRBV7-7	TRBJ2-3	NA	CASSSGMSNTDTQYF	TGTGCCAGCAGCTCAGGGATGAGCAACACAGATACGCAGTATTTT
NA	TRBV11-2	TRBJ2-3	NA	CASSLRGGGDTQYF	TGTGCCAGCAGCTTACGGGGTGGAGGAGATACGCAGTATTTT
NA	TRBV7-2	TRBJ1-2	NA	CASSGRQGYGYTF	TGTGCCAGCAGCGGAAGGCAGGGCTATGGCTACACCTTC
NA	TRBV6-4	TRBJ2-1	NA	CASSDSQTNSYNEQFF	TGTGCCAGCAGTGACTCCCAGACAAACTCCTACAATGAGCAGTTCTTC
NA	TRBV4-1	TRBJ2-4	NA	CASSQDGGPTKNIQYF	TGCGCCAGCAGCCAAGATGGAGGCCCAACCAAAAACATTCAGTACTTC
NA	TRBV4-1	TRBJ1-1	NA	CASRRNTEGSTVGLPEAFF	TGCGCCAGCAGGCGTAACACTGAAGGGAGTACTGTGGGCCTACCTGAAGCTTTCTTT
few	TRBV24-1	TRBJ1-4	TRBD1	CATSPGTGNEKLFF	TGTGCCACCAGCCCCGGGACAGGGAATGAAAAACTGTTTTTT
NA	TRBV7-6	TRBJ2-2	NA	CASSLRGGQNTGELFF	TGTGCCAGCAGCCTTAGAGGGGGACAGAACACCGGGGAGCTGTTTTTT
NA	TRBV9	TRBJ2-3	NA	CASSVARAGITDTQYF	TGTGCCAGCAGCGTAGCCCGCGCGGGGATCACAGATACGCAGTATTTT
NA	TRBV19	TRBJ1-1	NA	CASSIVPPVPNTEAFF	TGTGCCAGTAGTATAGTCCCGCCGGTTCCGAACACTGAAGCTTTCTTT
NA	TRBV6-1	TRBJ1-4	TRBD1	CASSDRTGWEKLFF	TGTGCCAGCAGTGACAGGACAGGATGGGAAAAACTGTTTTTT
NA	TRBV7-9	TRBJ1-2	TRBD1	CASSLGQGDYGYTF	TGTGCCAGCAGCTTGGGCCAGGGGGACTATGGCTACACCTTC
few	TRBV7-2	TRBJ2-1	NA	CASSPPRAGQFF	TGTGCCAGCTCCCCCCCGAGGGCAGGCCAGTTCTTC
NA	TRBV3-1/TRBV3-2	TRBJ2-5	NA	CASSQGGGGHQETQYF	TGTGCCAGCAGCCAAGGGGGCGGGGGCCACCAAGAGACCCAGTACTTC
few	TRBV3-1/TRBV3-2	TRBJ2-3	TRBD2	CASSQVAGGPSDTQYF	TGTGCCAGCAGCCAGGTAGCGGGGGGGCCCTCAGATACGCAGTATTTT
NA	TRBV5-6	TRBJ1-5	NA	CASSWGQGGQPQHF	TGTGCCAGCAGCTGGGGGCAGGGTGGGCAGCCCCAGCATTTT
once	TRBV7-2	TRBJ1-1	NA	CASSPDRHYRNTEAFF	TGTGCCAGCAGCCCGGACAGACATTACAGGAACACTGAAGCTTTCTTT